This TCR beta chain was recovered during a study of OX40 agonist ivuxolimab in advanced cancers. General study results and limits: Some nonresponders additionally presented with little normalized T-cell clonal expansion.

In regard to this clone: Its specificity is unknown.

Sequenced by immunoSEQ multiplex PCR; TCRdb stores in-frame clones only, minus some. The sample lists tens of thousands of clones; around 86% were seen once. Trimming pared 5 bases from V and 6 bases from J, leaving 14 bases between. The CDR3 length is 14 residues. CDR1 KGHSH and CDR2 LQKENI come from the germline V gene. The rearrangement joins TRBV18 to TRBJ1-3; D is ambiguous. This TCR derives from an adult with an advanced solid tumor such as melanoma, head and neck, liver or kidney cancer. Specimen: CD4+ or CD8+ T cells sorted from blood, collected in a trial of the OX40 agonist ivuxolimab. The CDR3 loop is CASSETAGENTIYF. CDR3 bases: TGTGCCAGCTCAGAGACGGCAGGAGAAAACACCATATATTTT.